Listed here is a single T cell receptor beta chain. The data stem from a study of blood T cell repertoires in COVID-19. At the level of the study: The United States, Italy and Spain were the sources of the acute and convalescent COVID-19 samples.

This CDR3 is built from 15 residues. Trimming cost V 3 bases and J 8 bases, with 16 bases left between them. In germline, CDR1 is LNHDA, CDR2 SQIVND (reference sequence). The protocol was immunoSEQ multiplex PCR, while the TCRdb copy is restricted to in-frame clones and leaves out a portion. Of 250,000 to 300,000 clones listed, roughly 86% are singletons. Followed over time, Seattle patients had been enrolled while infection was active. V and J are TRBV19 and TRBJ2-2, with D perhaps TRBD2 (5 bases). The sequence was collected from a woman between 25 and 40 years old with COVID-19, enrolled during active disease. The sample was peripheral blood. The CDR3 nucleotides read TGTGCCAGTAGTATTGGCGGGCCTCTTAGGGGGGAGCTGTTTTTT. Translated: CASSIGGPLRGELFF.